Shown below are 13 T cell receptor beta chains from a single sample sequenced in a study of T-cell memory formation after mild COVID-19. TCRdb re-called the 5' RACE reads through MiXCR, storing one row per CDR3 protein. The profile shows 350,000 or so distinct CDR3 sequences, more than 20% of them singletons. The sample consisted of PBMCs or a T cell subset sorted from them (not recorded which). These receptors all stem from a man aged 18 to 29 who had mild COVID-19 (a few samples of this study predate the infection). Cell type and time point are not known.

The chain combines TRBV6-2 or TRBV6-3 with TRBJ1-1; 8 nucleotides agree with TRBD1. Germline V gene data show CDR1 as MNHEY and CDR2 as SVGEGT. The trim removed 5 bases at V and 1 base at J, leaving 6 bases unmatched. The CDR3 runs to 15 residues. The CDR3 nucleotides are TGTGCCAGCAGTCGTCCCGGGACAGGGAACACTGAAGCTTTCTTT. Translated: CASSRPGTGNTEAFF.

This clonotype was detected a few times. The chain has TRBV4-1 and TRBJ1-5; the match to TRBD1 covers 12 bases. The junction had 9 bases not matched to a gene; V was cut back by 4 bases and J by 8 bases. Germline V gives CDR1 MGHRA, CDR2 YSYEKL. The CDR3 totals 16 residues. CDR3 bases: TGCGCCAGCAGCCGACGGGGACAGGGGGCGTCGGAGCCCCAGCATTTT. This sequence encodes CASSRRGQGASEPQHF.

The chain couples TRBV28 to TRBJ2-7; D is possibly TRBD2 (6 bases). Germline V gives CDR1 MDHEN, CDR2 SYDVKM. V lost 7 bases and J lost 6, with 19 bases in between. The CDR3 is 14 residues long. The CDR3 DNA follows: TGTGCCAGCACTCACGGGGGTTTCCGTACCGAGCAGTACTTC. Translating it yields CASTHGGFRTEQYF.

CDR3 DNA: TGCAGCGTTGTCGCCAGAAATGAAAAACTGTTTTTT. Encoded protein: CSVVARNEKLFF. The chain is built from TRBV29-1 and TRBJ1-4, with no clear D. The germline V gene has CDR1 SQVTM and CDR2 ANQGSEA. The CDR3 extends over 12 amino acids. Trimming removed 4 bases from V and 5 bases from J, with 8 bases in between.

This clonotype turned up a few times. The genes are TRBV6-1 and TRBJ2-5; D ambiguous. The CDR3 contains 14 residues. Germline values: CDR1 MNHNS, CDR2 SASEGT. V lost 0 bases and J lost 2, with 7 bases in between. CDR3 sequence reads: CASSEALTQETQYF. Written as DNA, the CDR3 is TGTGCCAGCAGTGAAGCGCTGACTCAAGAGACCCAGTACTTC.

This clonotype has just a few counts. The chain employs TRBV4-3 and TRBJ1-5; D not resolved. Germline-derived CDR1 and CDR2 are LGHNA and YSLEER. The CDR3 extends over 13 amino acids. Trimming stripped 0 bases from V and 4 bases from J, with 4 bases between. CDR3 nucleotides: TGCGCCAGCAGCCAAGATATGAATCAGCCCCAGCATTTT. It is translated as CASSQDMNQPQHF.

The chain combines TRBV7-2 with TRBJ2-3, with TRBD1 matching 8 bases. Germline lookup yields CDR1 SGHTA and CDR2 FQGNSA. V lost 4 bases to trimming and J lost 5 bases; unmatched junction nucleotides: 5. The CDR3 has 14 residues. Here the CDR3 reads CASSSGTGGDTQYF. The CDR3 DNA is TGTGCCAGCAGCTCAGGGACAGGTGGAGATACGCAGTATTTT.

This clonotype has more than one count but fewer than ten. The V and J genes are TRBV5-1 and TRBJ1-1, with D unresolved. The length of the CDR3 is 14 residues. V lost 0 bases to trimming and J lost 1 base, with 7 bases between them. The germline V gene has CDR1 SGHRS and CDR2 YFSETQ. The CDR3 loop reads CASSLAGWNTEAFF. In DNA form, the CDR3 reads TGCGCCAGCAGCTTGGCCGGGTGGAACACTGAAGCTTTCTTT.

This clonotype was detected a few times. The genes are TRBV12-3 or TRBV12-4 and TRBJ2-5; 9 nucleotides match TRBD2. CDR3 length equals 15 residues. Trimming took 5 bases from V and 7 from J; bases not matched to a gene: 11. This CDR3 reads CASSPLAGGLGTQYF. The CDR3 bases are TGTGCCAGCAGTCCCTTGGCGGGGGGGTTGGGGACCCAGTACTTC.

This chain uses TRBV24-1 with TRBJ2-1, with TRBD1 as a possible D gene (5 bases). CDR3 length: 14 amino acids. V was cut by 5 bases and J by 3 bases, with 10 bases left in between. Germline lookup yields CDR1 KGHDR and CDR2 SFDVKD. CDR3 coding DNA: TGTGCCACCAGTGCAGGGATTGACTACAATGAGCAGTTCTTC. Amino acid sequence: CATSAGIDYNEQFF.

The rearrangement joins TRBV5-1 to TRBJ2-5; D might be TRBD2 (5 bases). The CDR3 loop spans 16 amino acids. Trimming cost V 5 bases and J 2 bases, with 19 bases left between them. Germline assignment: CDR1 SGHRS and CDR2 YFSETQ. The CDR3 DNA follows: TGCGCCAGCAGACCGCGTCGGGCGGGTCCTCAAGAGACCCAGTACTTC. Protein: CASRPRRAGPQETQYF.

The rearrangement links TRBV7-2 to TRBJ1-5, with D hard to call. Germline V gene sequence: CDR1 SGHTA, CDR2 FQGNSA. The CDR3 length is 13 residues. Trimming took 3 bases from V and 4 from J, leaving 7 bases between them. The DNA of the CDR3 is TGTGCCAGCAGCTTTAAAACTAATCAGCCCCAGCATTTT. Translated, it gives CASSFKTNQPQHF.

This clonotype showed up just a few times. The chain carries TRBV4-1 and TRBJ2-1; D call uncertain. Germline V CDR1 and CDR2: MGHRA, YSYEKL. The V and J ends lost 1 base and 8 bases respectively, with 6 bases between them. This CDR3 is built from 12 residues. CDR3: CASSQAWDEQFF. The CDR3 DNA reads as TGCGCCAGCAGCCAAGCTTGGGATGAGCAGTTCTTC.